The sequence of this T cell receptor (beta chain) was determined in a study of Ad26.COV2.S vaccination and SARS-CoV-2 variants. Turning to the study itself: Within the COV1001 Ad26.COV2.S trial arm, the donor was enrolled.

Treatment given: approximately 18 received Ad26.COV2.S at low or high dose, single or two shots; roughly 5 received placebo; per-sample allocation not given. The study sampled participants on day 63 after the first vaccine or placebo injection. Libraries were prepared by immunoSEQ multiplex PCR; TCRdb keeps only in-frame clonotypes and omits some of them. The sample records fewer than 900,000 clones, roughly 90% being singletons. The CDR3 sequence is 14 residues long. Germline lookup yields CDR1 MNHEY and CDR2 SVGAGI. The V end was cut by 6 bases, the J end by 6 bases, with 17 bases between. The clonotype was recovered from a person aged 18 to 65 who received the Ad26.COV2.S COVID-19 vaccine or a placebo. The gene calls are TRBV6-5 and TRBJ1-2; D is unresolved. Material: peripheral blood, obtained in a trial of Ad26.COV2.S vaccine versus placebo. In DNA form, the CDR3 reads TGTGCCAGCAGGCCTGGTGGGGTTGAGGATGGCTACACCTTC. Protein: CASRPGGVEDGYTF.